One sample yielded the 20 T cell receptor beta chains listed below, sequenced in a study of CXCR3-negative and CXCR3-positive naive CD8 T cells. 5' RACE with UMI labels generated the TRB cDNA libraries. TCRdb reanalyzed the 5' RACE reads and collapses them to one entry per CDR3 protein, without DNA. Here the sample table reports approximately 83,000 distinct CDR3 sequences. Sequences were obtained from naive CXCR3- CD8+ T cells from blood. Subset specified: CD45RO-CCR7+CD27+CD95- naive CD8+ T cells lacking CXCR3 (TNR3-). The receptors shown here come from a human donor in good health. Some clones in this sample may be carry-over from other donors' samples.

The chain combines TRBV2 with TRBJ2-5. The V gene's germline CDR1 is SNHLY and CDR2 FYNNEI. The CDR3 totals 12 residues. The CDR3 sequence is CASAAERETQYF.

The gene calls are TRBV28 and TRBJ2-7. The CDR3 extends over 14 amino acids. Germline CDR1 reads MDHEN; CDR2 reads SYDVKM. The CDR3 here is CASSLWTQGYEQYF.

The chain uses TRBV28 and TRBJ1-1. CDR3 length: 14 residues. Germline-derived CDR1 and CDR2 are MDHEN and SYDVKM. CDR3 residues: CASSFRGGNTEAFF.

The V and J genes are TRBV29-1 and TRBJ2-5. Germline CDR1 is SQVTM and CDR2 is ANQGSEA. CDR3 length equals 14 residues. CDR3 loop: CSVNEAARQETQYF.

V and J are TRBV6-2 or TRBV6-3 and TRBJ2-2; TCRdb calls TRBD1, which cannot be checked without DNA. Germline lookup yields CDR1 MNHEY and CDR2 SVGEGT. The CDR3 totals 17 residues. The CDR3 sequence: CASSYLPGTGATGELFF.

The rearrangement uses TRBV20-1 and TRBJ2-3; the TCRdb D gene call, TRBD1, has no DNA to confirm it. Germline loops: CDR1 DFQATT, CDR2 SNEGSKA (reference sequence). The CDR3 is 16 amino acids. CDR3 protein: CSASDGTGGHPDTQYF.

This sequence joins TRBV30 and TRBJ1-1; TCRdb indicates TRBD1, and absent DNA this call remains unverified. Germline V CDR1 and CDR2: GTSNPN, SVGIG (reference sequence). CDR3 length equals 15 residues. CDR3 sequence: CAWSEMTGLNTEAFF.

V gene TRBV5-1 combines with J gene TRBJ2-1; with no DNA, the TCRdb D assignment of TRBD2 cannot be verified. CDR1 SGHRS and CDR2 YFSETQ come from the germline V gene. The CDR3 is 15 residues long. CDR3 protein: CASSLGDSSGDEQFF.

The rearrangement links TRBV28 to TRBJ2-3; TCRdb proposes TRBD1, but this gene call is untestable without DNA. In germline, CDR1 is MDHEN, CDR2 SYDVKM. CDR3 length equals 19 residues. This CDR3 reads CASSFPGQGAYYSTDTQYF.

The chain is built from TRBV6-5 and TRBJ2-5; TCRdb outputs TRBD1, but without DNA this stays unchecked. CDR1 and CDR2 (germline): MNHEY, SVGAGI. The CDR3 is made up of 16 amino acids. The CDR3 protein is CASSYGAFRSKETQYF.

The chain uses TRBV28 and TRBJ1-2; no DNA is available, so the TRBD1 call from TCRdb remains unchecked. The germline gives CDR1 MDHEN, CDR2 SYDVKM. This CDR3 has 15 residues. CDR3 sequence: CASSFSTGSNYGYTF.

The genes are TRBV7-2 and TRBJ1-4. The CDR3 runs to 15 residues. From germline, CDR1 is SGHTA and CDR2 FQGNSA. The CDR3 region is CASSPQLPTNEKLFF.

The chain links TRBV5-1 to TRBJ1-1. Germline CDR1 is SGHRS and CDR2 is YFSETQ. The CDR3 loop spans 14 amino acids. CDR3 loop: CASSLGDRNTEAFF. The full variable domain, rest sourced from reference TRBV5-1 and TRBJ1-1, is KAGVTQTPRYLIKTRGQQVTLSCSPISGHRSVSWYQQTPGQGLQFLFEYFSETQRNKGNFPGRFSGRQFSNSRSEMNVSTLELGDSALYLCASSLGDRNTEAFFGQGTRLTVV.

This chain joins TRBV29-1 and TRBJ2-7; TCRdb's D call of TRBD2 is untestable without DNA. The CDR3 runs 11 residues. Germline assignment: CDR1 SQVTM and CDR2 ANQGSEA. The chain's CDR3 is CSVRSAGEQYF.

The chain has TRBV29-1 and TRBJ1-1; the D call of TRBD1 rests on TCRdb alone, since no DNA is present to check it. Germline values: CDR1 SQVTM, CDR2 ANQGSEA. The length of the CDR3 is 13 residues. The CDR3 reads CSASGGARTEAFF.

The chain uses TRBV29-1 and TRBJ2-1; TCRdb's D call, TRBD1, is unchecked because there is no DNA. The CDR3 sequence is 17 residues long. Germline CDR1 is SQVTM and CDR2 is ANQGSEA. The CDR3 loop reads CSVEGGGGTGRIDEQFF.

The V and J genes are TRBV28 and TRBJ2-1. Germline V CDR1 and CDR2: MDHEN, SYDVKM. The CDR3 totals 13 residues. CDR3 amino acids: CASSLSPDNEQFF.

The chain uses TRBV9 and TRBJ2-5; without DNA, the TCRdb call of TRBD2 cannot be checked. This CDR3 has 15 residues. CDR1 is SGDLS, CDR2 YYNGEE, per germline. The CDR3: CASSVDLTIQETQYF. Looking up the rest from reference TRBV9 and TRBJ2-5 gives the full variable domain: DSGVTQTPKHLITATGQRVTLRCSPRSGDLSVYWYQQSLDQGLQFLIQYYNGEERAKGNILERFSAQQFPDLHSELNLSSLELGDSALYFCASSVDLTIQETQYFGPGTRLLVL.

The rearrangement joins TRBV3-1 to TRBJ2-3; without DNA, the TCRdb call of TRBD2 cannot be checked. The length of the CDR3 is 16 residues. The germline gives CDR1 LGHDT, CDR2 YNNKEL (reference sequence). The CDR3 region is CASSHKRESSTDTQYF.

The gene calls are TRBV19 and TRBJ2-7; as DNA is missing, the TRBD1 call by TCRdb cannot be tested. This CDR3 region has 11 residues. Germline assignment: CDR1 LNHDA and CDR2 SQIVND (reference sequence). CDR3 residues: CASSQGGEQYF.